These 21 T cell receptor beta chains were all obtained from the same sample, sequenced in a study of T-cell memory formation after mild COVID-19. TCRdb itself ran the 5' RACE reads through MiXCR, one entry per CDR3 protein. Among 550,000 to 600,000 distinct CDR3 sequences listed, 15% to 20% were seen once. Sequencing input: PBMCs or a T cell subset sorted from them (not recorded which). These TCRs come from an adult woman who had mild COVID-19 (a few samples of this study predate the infection). Cell type and time point are not known.

The sample holds a few counts of this clonotype. The chain combines TRBV7-9 with TRBJ2-1, with 10 bases aligning to TRBD2. Trimming took 1 base from V and 6 from J; bases not matched to a gene: 6. Germline CDR1 reads SEHNR; CDR2 reads FQNEAQ (reference sequence). This CDR3 region has 16 residues. The CDR3 bases are TGTGCCAGCAGCTTAGAGCTAGCGGGAGTAACCAATGAGCAGTTCTTC. It translates to CASSLELAGVTNEQFF.

This clonotype showed up just a few times. The chain joins TRBV29-1 to TRBJ1-4; D uncertain. V was shortened by 3 bases and J by 8 bases, with 13 bases between the two germline ends. This CDR3 spans 13 amino acids. CDR1 and CDR2 (germline): SQVTM, ANQGSEA. This CDR3 is CSVERGFGEKLFF. In DNA form, the CDR3 reads TGCAGCGTTGAGCGAGGATTTGGGGAAAAACTGTTTTTT.

The V gene is TRBV6-4, the J gene TRBJ2-3, with 7 positions matching TRBD2. After removal of 6 bases from V and 5 bases from J, the junction contained 11 bases not matched to a gene. Germline CDR1 is MRHNA and CDR2 is SNTAGT. The CDR3 covers 15 residues. The CDR3 nucleotides read TGTGCCAGCAGCCTTAGCGGCGGGAGTGGAGATACGCAGTATTTT. Translated, it gives CASSLSGGSGDTQYF.

The rearrangement links TRBV4-3 to TRBJ1-2; 7 nucleotides line up with TRBD1. Germline V gene data show CDR1 as LGHNA and CDR2 as YSLEER. The CDR3 has 15 residues. The trim removed 2 bases at V and 3 bases at J, leaving 6 bases unmatched. The CDR3 DNA is TGCGCCAGCAGCCAACGACAGGGTTTCGACTATGGCTACACCTTC. Translating gives CASSQRQGFDYGYTF.

This clonotype was picked up a small number of times. An end of the junction differs from the germline gene, which may be a read error. The DNA of the CDR3 is TGCGCCAGCGGCGAGATAGCCGGTCATCAGAATGAGAACTTC. Protein product: CASGEIAGHQNENF. The rearrangement links TRBV5-1 to TRBJ2-5; unclear D gene. CDR3 length: 14 amino acids. Germline CDR1 reads SGHRS; CDR2 reads YFSETQ. Looking up the rest from reference TRBV5-1 and TRBJ2-5 gives the full variable domain: KAGVTQTPRYLIKTRGQQVTLSCSPISGHRSVSWYQQTPGQGLQFLFEYFSETQRNKGNFPGRFSGRQFSNSRSEMNVSTLELGDSALYLCASGEIAGHQNENFGPGTRLLVL.

V usage is TRBV5-1 and J usage is TRBJ2-5; D unresolved. This CDR3 is 12 amino acids long. CDR1 and CDR2 from the germline V gene are SGHRS and YFSETQ. V was trimmed by 4 bases and J by 3 bases, leaving 7 bases between them. The CDR3 spells CASSDSEETQYF. The CDR3 bases are TGCGCCAGCAGCGACTCCGAAGAGACCCAGTACTTC.

This sequence joins TRBV19 and TRBJ1-5, with D uncertain. Per the germline V gene, CDR1 is LNHDA and CDR2 is SQIVND (reference sequence). This CDR3 contains 12 residues. The V and J ends lost 10 bases and 2 bases respectively, with 9 bases between them. The chain's CDR3 is CATKQGNQPQHF. The CDR3 region has the DNA TGTGCCACTAAACAAGGCAATCAGCCCCAGCATTTT.

The chain carries TRBV29-1 and TRBJ2-3; D remains unclear. Trimming removed 6 bases from V and 6 bases from J, with 25 bases in between. CDR3 length equals 16 residues. Per the germline V gene, CDR1 is SQVTM and CDR2 is ANQGSEA. The CDR3, as DNA: TGCAGCGTCCTTACGCTAGTGTCCCCCAGCAGTGATACGCAGTATTTT. It codes for CSVLTLVSPSSDTQYF.

The J gene is TRBJ2-6, the V gene TRBV9; D gene ambiguous. Germline CDR1 reads SGDLS; CDR2 reads YYNGEE. Trimming took off 3 bases at V and 4 bases at J, with 8 bases between the two ends. The CDR3 runs to 14 residues. The CDR3 DNA sequence: TGTGCCAGCAGCGGGTCCCTGGGGGCCAACGTCCTGACTTTC. Protein: CASSGSLGANVLTF.

The V call is TRBV20-1, the J call TRBJ2-7; D possibly corresponds to TRBD1 (5 bases). Per germline, CDR1 DFQATT and CDR2 SNEGSKA (reference sequence). The CDR3 loop spans 15 amino acids. Trimming left V 0 bases short and J 3 bases short, with 15 bases between. CDR3 protein: CSARDRAGLGYEQYF. The CDR3 bases are TGCAGTGCTAGAGATCGGGCAGGGTTAGGCTACGAGCAGTACTTC.

V and J are TRBV7-6 and TRBJ1-3; no clear D gene. This CDR3 is 15 amino acids long. The V end lost 0 bases, the J end lost 0 bases, and 6 bases lay between the germline ends. Germline assignment: CDR1 SGHVS and CDR2 FNYEAQ. CDR3 nucleotide sequence: TGTGCCAGCAGCTTAGCTGCTGCCTCTGGAAACACCATATATTTT. This sequence encodes CASSLAAASGNTIYF.

This clonotype has a handful of counts. V and J are TRBV3-1 and TRBJ1-1, with TRBD1 matching 7 bases. Germline V CDR1 and CDR2: LGHDT, YNNKEL (reference sequence). Trimming took 6 bases from V and 10 from J; bases not matched to a gene: 11. The CDR3 runs 13 residues. The CDR3 nucleotides are TGTGCCAGCAGAGATCTGACAGGGCGAGGAGCTTTCTTT. This codes for CASRDLTGRGAFF.

This clonotype was seen more than once but under ten times. The gene calls are TRBV12-3 or TRBV12-4 and TRBJ2-2; no firm D call. V lost 4 bases to trimming and J lost 3 bases, with 18 bases between them. The CDR3 length is 17 residues. CDR3 DNA sequence: TGTGCCAGCAGTTCCAGAGACCCCAATAATTACACCGGGGAGCTGTTTTTT. It translates to CASSSRDPNNYTGELFF.

The chain combines TRBV2 with TRBJ2-7; D may be TRBD2 (5 bases). The germline gives CDR1 SNHLY, CDR2 FYNNEI. V shed 8 bases and J shed 6 bases, with 20 bases lying between them. This CDR3 has 14 residues. The CDR3 nucleotides read TGTGCCAGCGGGAGTCCCTCGGCTACTCGCGAGCAGTACTTC. It yields the protein CASGSPSATREQYF.

This clonotype was seen a handful of times. The chain links TRBV12-3 or TRBV12-4 to TRBJ2-5; D unresolved. Between the trimmed V and J ends, which lost 2 bases and 3 bases, there was a span of 10 bases. This CDR3 is built from 14 residues. CDR3 protein: CASSLSRVEETQYF. CDR3 nucleotides: TGTGCCAGCAGTTTATCTAGGGTCGAAGAGACCCAGTACTTC.

The sample holds many counts of this clonotype. The J gene is TRBJ1-2, the V gene TRBV4-1, with a tentative D call TRBD1 (6 bases). The CDR3 length is 16 residues. CDR1 is MGHRA, CDR2 YSYEKL, per germline. Deletions cut 4 bases from V and 5 bases from J, with 20 bases between. CDR3 protein: CASSPERGNQAYGYTF. The CDR3 nucleotides are TGCGCCAGCAGCCCAGAGAGGGGGAACCAAGCGTATGGCTACACCTTC.

As concerns this clonotype: The junction does not match germline at one end; this may be a read error. CDR3 DNA sequence: TGTGCTAGCAGCTTATTCGGTGGCGGGGGGCAAGAGACCCAGTACTTC. Protein: CASSLFGGGGQETQYF. V usage is TRBV7-7 and J usage is TRBJ2-5, with 8 positions matching TRBD2. The CDR3 sequence is 16 residues long. CDR1 is SSHAT, CDR2 FNYEAQ, per germline (reference sequence).

The chain combines TRBV12-3 or TRBV12-4 with TRBJ1-2; 10 nucleotides match TRBD1. This CDR3 is built from 14 residues. The trim removed 1 base at V and 6 bases at J, leaving 2 bases unmatched. The CDR3 loop reads CASSLGDRGHGYTF. CDR3 coding DNA: TGTGCCAGCAGTTTAGGGGACAGGGGCCATGGCTACACCTTC.

The V and J genes are TRBV12-3 or TRBV12-4 and TRBJ2-5; TRBD1 aligns across 9 bases. The CDR3 loop spans 14 amino acids. V gave up 6 bases and J gave up 5 bases; unmatched junction bases: 7. This chain's CDR3 is CASRHRGLTETQYF. CDR3 coding DNA: TGTGCCAGCAGGCACAGGGGGCTTACGGAGACCCAGTACTTC.

This chain connects TRBV6-5 to TRBJ1-2, with D unclear. CDR1 is MNHEY, CDR2 SVGAGI, per germline. The CDR3 runs to 13 residues. The germline V and J ends were trimmed by 0 bases and 4 bases, with 6 bases remaining between them. CDR3 in amino acids: CASSYSGAYGYTF. The CDR3 DNA sequence: TGTGCCAGCAGTTACTCGGGAGCCTATGGCTACACCTTC.

J is TRBJ2-2 and V is TRBV5-1; D perhaps matches TRBD2 (6 bases). The CDR3 consists of 16 residues. V was clipped by 3 bases and J by 2 bases, with 14 bases between them. The germline V gene has CDR1 SGHRS and CDR2 YFSETQ. Written as DNA, the CDR3 is TGCGCCAGCAGCTCGGAGGCTAGCGCAAACACCGGGGAGCTGTTTTTT. This codes for CASSSEASANTGELFF. The variable domain in full, completed from reference TRBV5-1 and TRBJ2-2, reads KAGVTQTPRYLIKTRGQQVTLSCSPISGHRSVSWYQQTPGQGLQFLFEYFSETQRNKGNFPGRFSGRQFSNSRSEMNVSTLELGDSALYLCASSSEASANTGELFFGEGSRLTVL.